Detailed here is one T cell receptor beta chain. The repertoire was sequenced with immunoSEQ multiplex PCR; TCRdb's copy has only in-frame clones and lacks some. The sample yields about 370,000 clones, 85% to 90% seen once. The CDR3 spans 14 residues. With 1 base removed from V and 5 bases from J, the gap between germline ends came to 9 bases. Germline V gene sequence: CDR1 LNHDA, CDR2 SQIVND (reference sequence). This specimen belongs to a study of blood T cell repertoires in COVID-19. This TCR was sampled from a man younger than 35 who had recovered from COVID-19. Material for sequencing was PBMCs or T cells enriched from blood (not recorded which). This chain connects TRBV19 to TRBJ1-5, with D unclear. CDR3 nucleotide sequence: TGTGCCAGTAGTATAGGTCAACTAGATCAGCCCCAGCATTTT. Translated, it gives CASSIGQLDQPQHF.